Listed below are T cell receptor beta chains from one sample, sequenced in a study of cytomegalovirus exposure and HLA in healthy donors. Here immunoSEQ multiplex PCR was the method, and the copy in TCRdb shows in-frame clones only, minus some. The sample shows some 100,000 clones, approximately 71% of them seen only once. Sequenced input: PBMCs. These receptors were obtained from a woman aged 18-30 years in good health and CMV-seropositive. Each CDR3 is given with its conserved first and last residue. A D gene is named only where the DNA matches it firmly. Clone size is shown for a subset of rows, as once, few, many or a class of expanded clone.

v_call	j_call	cdr3_length	d_call	clone_size	cdr3_aa	cdr3_nt
TRBV5-1	TRBJ2-7	13	NA	NA	CASSLGAGDEQYF	TGCGCCAGCAGCTTGGGGGCCGGGGACGAGCAGTACTTC
TRBV18	TRBJ2-1	17	TRBD1	few	CASSPPPRDRTYNEQFF	TGTGCCAGCTCACCACCCCCCCGGGACAGGACTTACAATGAGCAGTTCTTC
TRBV6-5	TRBJ1-4	13	NA	few	CASSYSTGGKLFF	TGTGCCAGCAGTTACTCGACGGGGGGAAAACTGTTTTTT
TRBV29-1	TRBJ2-1	12	NA	NA	CSVELSYNEQFF	TGCAGCGTTGAACTCTCCTACAATGAGCAGTTCTTC
TRBV11-2	TRBJ2-1	16	TRBD2	NA	CASSATGLAGDNEQFF	TGTGCCAGCAGCGCAACCGGACTAGCGGGGGACAATGAGCAGTTCTTC
TRBV9	TRBJ2-3	13	NA	NA	CASSVARADTQYF	TGTGCCAGCAGCGTAGCCAGGGCAGATACGCAGTATTTT
TRBV27	TRBJ1-1	16	NA	NA	CASSLSLGRARTEAFF	TGTGCCAGCAGTTTATCTCTAGGCAGGGCTCGGACTGAAGCTTTCTTT
TRBV4-1	TRBJ2-1	18	TRBD2	NA	CASSLIQPPRGGRNEQFF	TGCGCCAGCAGCCTAATCCAGCCACCTCGGGGGGGTCGGAATGAGCAGTTCTTC
TRBV7-9	TRBJ1-3	16	NA	NA	CSSSLGPDGGLNTIYF	TGTTCCAGCAGCTTAGGACCGGACGGAGGTTTGAACACCATATATTTT
TRBV6-7	TRBJ1-3	17	TRBD1	NA	CASSTTGQGGSGNTIYF	TGTGCCAGCAGTACAACTGGGCAGGGGGGCTCTGGAAACACCATATATTTT
TRBV5-5	TRBJ2-1	18	NA	NA	CASSSFPSTGGSRNEQFF	TGTGCCAGCAGCTCCTTCCCTTCCACGGGGGGCTCTCGAAATGAGCAGTTCTTC
TRBV12-5	TRBJ1-3	15	TRBD1	NA	CASGLPLQGKNTIYF	TGTGCTAGTGGTTTGCCTCTACAGGGGAAAAACACCATATATTTT
TRBV7-8	TRBJ1-1	17	NA	few	CASSGGWGVHMNTEAFF	TGTGCCAGCAGCGGAGGTTGGGGGGTTCATATGAACACTGAAGCTTTCTTT
TRBV9	TRBJ2-3	18	TRBD2	NA	CASSVAPGTSGFTDTQYF	TGTGCCAGCAGCGTAGCCCCCGGGACTAGCGGATTCACAGATACGCAGTATTTT
TRBV5-1	TRBJ2-5	15	NA	NA	CASSSQASLRETQYF	TGCGCCAGCAGCTCTCAAGCTAGCTTAAGAGAGACCCAGTACTTC
TRBV11-3	TRBJ2-3	12	NA	NA	CASSFARDTQYF	TGTGCCAGCAGCTTTGCCAGGGATACGCAGTATTTT
TRBV4-1	TRBJ1-5	15	NA	few	CASSQDAGHNQPQHF	TGCGCCAGCAGCCAAGATGCGGGTCACAATCAGCCCCAGCATTTT
TRBV9	TRBJ1-5	17	TRBD1	NA	CASPGEDRVGLNQPQHF	TGTGCCAGCCCCGGGGAGGACAGGGTGGGTCTCAATCAGCCCCAGCATTTT
TRBV6-5	TRBJ2-1	16	NA	NA	CASSYLKGGNYNEQFF	TGTGCCAGCAGCTACCTTAAAGGAGGGAACTACAATGAGCAGTTCTTC
TRBV5-4	TRBJ1-1	12	NA	few	CASGGQNTEAFF	TGTGCCAGCGGGGGACAGAACACTGAAGCTTTCTTT
TRBV7-2	TRBJ2-1	17	TRBD2	NA	CASSFSSGGDGGNEQFF	TGTGCCAGCAGCTTCTCTAGCGGGGGGGATGGTGGCAATGAGCAGTTCTTC
TRBV27	TRBJ2-1	16	TRBD2	NA	CASSKGLAGVYNEQFF	TGTGCCAGCAGTAAGGGACTAGCGGGGGTGTACAATGAGCAGTTCTTC
TRBV19	TRBJ2-7	15	NA	NA	CASSLGSGPRDEQYF	TGTGCCAGTAGCCTAGGATCCGGGCCCAGGGACGAGCAGTACTTC
TRBV28	TRBJ2-5	17	NA	NA	CASSLGAGRVYGETQYF	TGTGCCAGCAGTTTAGGGGCGGGAAGGGTTTATGGGGAGACCCAGTACTTC
TRBV10-1	TRBJ1-6	18	NA	NA	CASSEIGGDGSYNSPLHF	TGCGCCAGCAGTGAGATAGGGGGGGACGGCTCCTATAATTCACCCCTCCACTTT
TRBV5-1	TRBJ1-3	15	NA	NA	CASSWAGSSGNTIYF	TGCGCCAGCAGCTGGGCGGGGAGCTCTGGAAACACCATATATTTT
TRBV7-6	TRBJ1-1	13	TRBD1	NA	CASSVGQGAEAFF	TGTGCCAGCAGCGTCGGACAGGGCGCTGAAGCTTTCTTT
TRBV21-1	TRBJ1-1	13	NA	NA	CASSKEQGKGAFF	TGTGCCAGCAGCAAAGAGCAGGGAAAGGGGGCTTTCTTT
TRBV18	TRBJ1-1	14	NA	NA	CASSFKDMAVEAFF	TGTGCCAGCTCATTCAAAGATATGGCAGTTGAAGCTTTCTTT
TRBV5-4	TRBJ2-5	15	NA	NA	CASSLTSQPQETQYF	TGTGCCAGCAGCTTGACTAGCCAACCCCAAGAGACCCAGTACTTC
TRBV7-6	TRBJ2-1	17	TRBD2	NA	CASSSGLAGGLYNEQFF	TGTGCCAGCAGCTCGGGACTAGCGGGAGGCCTCTACAATGAGCAGTTCTTC
TRBV7-2	TRBJ2-7	14	TRBD2	NA	CASSLSGRWYEQYF	TGTGCCAGCAGCTTAAGCGGGAGATGGTACGAGCAGTACTTC
TRBV4-3	TRBJ2-1	16	TRBD1	NA	CASSQEGTGVYNEQFF	TGCGCCAGCAGCCAAGAAGGGACAGGGGTCTACAATGAGCAGTTCTTC
TRBV27	TRBJ1-6	15	TRBD1	NA	CASSGQGAKNSPLHF	TGTGCCAGCAGTGGACAGGGGGCAAAGAATTCACCCCTCCACTTT
TRBV4-2	TRBJ2-3	22	TRBD2	once	CASSPRPLAGGPNIGETDTQYF	TGTGCCAGCAGCCCGCGTCCACTAGCGGGGGGGCCAAATATTGGTGAGACAGATACGCAGTATTTT
TRBV7-2	TRBJ2-5	14	NA	NA	CASSLLTGQETQYF	TGTGCCAGCAGCTTACTAACGGGGCAAGAGACCCAGTACTTC
TRBV7-9	TRBJ2-7	12	NA	NA	CASSPAVDEQYF	TGTGCCAGCAGCCCAGCGGTGGACGAGCAGTACTTC
TRBV9	TRBJ2-2	13	TRBD1	NA	CASRGQLAGELFF	TGTGCCAGCAGGGGACAGCTCGCCGGGGAGCTGTTTTTT
TRBV6-1	TRBJ1-2	15	TRBD1	NA	CASRRAIRDSYGYTF	TGTGCCAGCAGACGAGCGATCCGGGACAGCTATGGCTACACCTTC
TRBV6-5	TRBJ2-7	16	TRBD2	NA	CASSYGASGGAYEQYF	TGTGCCAGCAGTTATGGGGCTAGCGGAGGCGCCTACGAGCAGTACTTC
TRBV6-6	TRBJ2-7	14	NA	NA	CASGFRGAIHEQYF	TGTGCCAGCGGGTTTCGGGGGGCCATCCACGAGCAGTACTTC
TRBV10-1	TRBJ2-4	15	TRBD1	NA	CASSGTGLAKNIQYF	TGCGCCAGCAGTGGGACAGGTTTAGCCAAAAACATTCAGTACTTC
TRBV4-3	TRBJ2-7	16	TRBD1	NA	CASSQDGGTGGYEQYF	TGCGCCAGCAGCCAAGATGGGGGGACAGGGGGCTACGAGCAGTACTTC
TRBV29-1	TRBJ1-4	13	TRBD1	NA	CSVRQGAGEKLFF	TGCAGCGTTCGGCAGGGGGCGGGTGAAAAACTGTTTTTT
TRBV2	TRBJ1-1	16	TRBD1	many	CASRIQPGQGGTEAFF	TGTGCCAGCAGGATACAACCGGGACAGGGTGGGACTGAAGCTTTCTTT
TRBV6-4	TRBJ2-3	13	TRBD1	NA	CAIDRDRTDTQYF	TGTGCCATTGACAGGGACCGCACAGATACGCAGTATTTT
TRBV5-1	TRBJ1-2	14	NA	NA	CASSLTGSDYGYTF	TGCGCCAGCAGCTTGACAGGTTCGGACTATGGCTACACCTTC